A single sample gave rise to the 27 T cell receptor beta chains below, sequenced in a study of a mutant IDH1 vaccine in newly diagnosed glioma. Using immunoSEQ multiplex PCR, the repertoire was profiled, and TCRdb retains in-frame clones only, with some absent. Of over 50,000 clones listed, over 70% are singletons. Specified time point: week 23, last vaccination. The investigators gave 300 ug of mutant IDH1 20-mer peptide in each vaccine dose, together with topical imiquimod. Their recognized antigens are unknown. Sequencing used PBMCs, obtained from a glioma patient whose treatment included an IDH1 peptide vaccine. The origin of the receptors is a man between 18 and 29 years old with glioma.

The chain recombines TRBV27 with TRBJ2-7; tentatively, D is TRBD2 (6 bases). V lost 7 bases and J 5 bases, leaving 21 bases between the germline ends. The germline V gene has CDR1 MNHEY and CDR2 SMNVEV (reference sequence). The CDR3 consists of 15 residues. Here the CDR3 reads CASNPVGAGRNEQYF. The CDR3 DNA reads as TGTGCCAGCAATCCGGTAGGGGCGGGACGGAACGAGCAGTACTTC.

V is TRBV5-1 and J is TRBJ1-5, with D hard to call. The CDR3 is 12 residues long. Germline V gene data show CDR1 as SGHRS and CDR2 as YFSETQ. The ends were cut back, 4 bases at V and 5 bases at J, with 7 bases in the middle. CDR3 residues: CASSLGHQPQHF. The DNA for the CDR3 is TGCGCCAGCAGCCTTGGGCATCAGCCCCAGCATTTT.

The genes are TRBV28 and TRBJ1-1, with 9 bases aligning to TRBD1. V gave up 2 bases and J gave up 0 bases; unmatched junction bases: 1. The V gene's germline CDR1 is MDHEN and CDR2 SYDVKM. This CDR3 region has 15 residues. The CDR3 sequence: CASSLRDRVNTEAFF. DNA for the CDR3: TGTGCCAGCAGTTTAAGGGACAGGGTGAACACTGAAGCTTTCTTT.

This CDR3 reads CASSEMAEGQPQHF. DNA of the CDR3: TGTGCCAGCAGTGAAATGGCAGAGGGTCAGCCCCAGCATTTT. The gene calls are TRBV6-1 and TRBJ1-5; D gene unclear. The CDR3 has 14 residues. Trimming took off 2 bases at V and 6 bases at J, with 11 bases between the two ends. Per the germline V gene, CDR1 is MNHNS and CDR2 is SASEGT.

This chain joins TRBV7-3 and TRBJ1-1, with 7 bases matching TRBD1. CDR3 length: 16 amino acids. The V gene's germline CDR1 is SGHTA and CDR2 FQGTGA. The V segment lost 0 bases and the J segment 5 bases; nucleotides outside the gene matches: 9. The chain's CDR3 is CASSLTPSTGKTEAFF. The CDR3 nucleotides are TGTGCCAGCAGCTTAACCCCCTCGACAGGGAAAACTGAAGCTTTCTTT.

V gene TRBV19 combines with J gene TRBJ2-1; 7 nucleotides match TRBD2. The CDR3 spans 13 residues. Germline V gives CDR1 LNHDA, CDR2 SQIVND (reference sequence). The V and J ends lost 10 bases and 4 bases, in that order; junction bases with no gene match: 7. The chain's CDR3 is CATRLAEYNEQFF. The CDR3 nucleotides read TGTGCCACAAGACTAGCCGAGTACAATGAGCAGTTCTTC. The full variable domain, with the rest looked up from reference TRBV19 and TRBJ2-1, is DGGITQSPKYLFRKEGQNVTLSCEQNLNHDAMYWYRQDPGQGLRLIYYSQIVNDFQKGDIAEGYSVSREKKESFPLTVTSAQKNPTAFYLCATRLAEYNEQFFGPGTRLTVL.

V gene TRBV5-6 combines with J gene TRBJ2-7, with a possible D match to TRBD1 (5 bases). This CDR3 has 14 residues. CDR1 and CDR2 (germline): SGHDT, YYEEEE. Trimming removed 4 bases from V and 6 bases from J, with 17 bases in between. The CDR3 here is CASSPRTSTSEQYF. Written as DNA, the CDR3 is TGTGCCAGCAGCCCCCGGACATCGACTTCCGAGCAGTACTTC.

The chain links TRBV19 to TRBJ1-4; D is ambiguous. Per the germline V gene, CDR1 is LNHDA and CDR2 is SQIVND (reference sequence). V gave up 7 bases and J gave up 7 bases, with 19 bases separating them. The CDR3 loop spans 15 amino acids. DNA of the CDR3: TGTGCCAGTAAGGAAGGGAAAGGGTGGAGTGAAAAACTGTTTTTT. This gives the protein CASKEGKGWSEKLFF. Looking up the rest from reference TRBV19 and TRBJ1-4 gives the full variable domain: DGGITQSPKYLFRKEGQNVTLSCEQNLNHDAMYWYRQDPGQGLRLIYYSQIVNDFQKGDIAEGYSVSREKKESFPLTVTSAQKNPTAFYLCASKEGKGWSEKLFFGSGTQLSVL.

This clone was counted a single time. The rearrangement uses TRBV6-5 and TRBJ1-2; no definite D call. The CDR3 consists of 14 residues. V lost 0 bases to trimming and J lost 0 bases, with 5 bases between them. Per germline, CDR1 MNHEY and CDR2 SVGAGI. CDR3 DNA sequence: TGTGCCAGCAGTTACTCGACGGCTAACTATGGCTACACCTTC. Its translation is CASSYSTANYGYTF.

V and J are TRBV7-2 and TRBJ1-5; D possibly corresponds to TRBD1 (5 bases). The ends were cut back, 4 bases at V and 2 bases at J, with 12 bases in the middle. The CDR3 is 15 residues long. Germline V gives CDR1 SGHTA, CDR2 FQGNSA. The DNA of the CDR3 is TGTGCCAGCAGCTCTCGAACGGGGGGCAATCAGCCCCAGCATTTT. It codes for CASSSRTGGNQPQHF. The full variable domain, its missing parts supplied by reference TRBV7-2 and TRBJ1-5, is GAGVSQSPSNKVTEKGKDVELRCDPISGHTALYWYRQSLGQGLEFLIYFQGNSAPDKSGLPSDRFSAERTGGSVSTLTIQRTQQEDSAVYLCASSSRTGGNQPQHFGDGTRLSIL.

The rearrangement joins TRBV18 to TRBJ2-2; 7 bases map to TRBD2. Germline loops: CDR1 KGHSH, CDR2 LQKENI. V was clipped by 3 bases and J by 3 bases; unmatched bases: 7. CDR3 length: 16 amino acids. CDR3: CASSPYAGVYTGELFF. For the CDR3, the DNA is TGTGCCAGCTCACCTTACGCGGGAGTATACACCGGGGAGCTGTTTTTT.

The CDR3 region is CASSQKGQGVYEQYF. The DNA of the CDR3 is TGTGCCAGCAGCCAGAAAGGACAGGGGGTCTACGAGCAGTACTTC. The chain joins TRBV28 to TRBJ2-5; 10 bases map to TRBD1. The J call may be incorrect, as the DNA end agrees better with TRBJ2-7. Germline V gene data show CDR1 as MDHEN and CDR2 as SYDVKM. The CDR3 totals 15 residues.

The CDR3 DNA sequence: TGTGCCAGCAGCTTGGGATATGGGGGAACGCAGCGAAACACCATATATTTT. Residues: CASSLGYGGTQRNTIYF. V and J are TRBV7-9 and TRBJ1-3; possibly TRBD1 for D (5 bases). The CDR3 totals 17 residues. Germline V lookup: CDR1 SEHNR, CDR2 FQNEAQ (reference sequence). V lost 3 bases, J lost 5 bases, and 20 bases lay in between.

V usage is TRBV7-2 and J usage is TRBJ2-1; 8 bases line up with TRBD2. CDR3 length: 14 amino acids. V lost 0 bases, J lost 10 bases, and 5 bases stayed unmatched. Germline lookup yields CDR1 SGHTA and CDR2 FQGNSA. The CDR3 sequence is CASSLATSGLEQFF. The CDR3 DNA reads TGTGCCAGCAGCTTAGCTACTAGCGGTCTGGAGCAGTTCTTC.

The rearrangement links TRBV2 to TRBJ2-3; D may correspond to TRBD1 or TRBD2 (5 bases each). Germline-derived CDR1 and CDR2 are SNHLY and FYNNEI. Trimming shortened V by 2 bases and J by 1 base, and 13 bases separated the two germline ends. This CDR3 region has 16 residues. The CDR3 loop reads CASSESGAFGTDTQYF. The CDR3 region has the DNA TGTGCCAGCAGTGAATCCGGGGCCTTCGGCACAGATACGCAGTATTTT.

The gene calls are TRBV20-1 and TRBJ1-1; no clear D. Germline V lookup: CDR1 DFQATT, CDR2 SNEGSKA (reference sequence). V was trimmed by 8 bases and J by 3 bases, leaving 10 bases between them. CDR3 length: 11 amino acids. The CDR3 region has the DNA TGCAGTACTCGGGATGACACTGAAGCTTTCTTT. Its translation is CSTRDDTEAFF.

This sequence joins TRBV4-2 and TRBJ1-1; 7 positions agree with TRBD1. This CDR3 spans 14 amino acids. V gave up 4 bases and J gave up 1 base; unmatched junction bases: 3. Germline assignment: CDR1 LGHNA and CDR2 YNFKEQ. As DNA, the CDR3 is TGTGCCAGCAGCCCAGCAGGGGGGAACACTGAAGCTTTCTTT. Translation gives CASSPAGGNTEAFF.

J is TRBJ1-3 and V is TRBV21-1. TRBV21-1 is a pseudogene locus. The CDR3 contains 18 residues. DNA of the CDR3: TGTGCCAGCAGAAGACTGGGGGACGGCGGTGTCACTGGAAACACCATATATTTT. Encoded protein: CASRRLGDGGVTGNTIYF.

The chain joins TRBV7-3 to TRBJ1-2; a possible D gene is TRBD1 (5 bases). The CDR3 has 13 residues. Trimming removed 4 bases from V and 7 bases from J, with 13 bases in between. Germline lookup yields CDR1 SGHTA and CDR2 FQGTGA. The CDR3 is CASSWEGGGGYTF. In DNA, the CDR3 is TGTGCCAGCAGCTGGGAGGGTGGGGGTGGCTACACCTTC.

J is TRBJ1-1 and V is TRBV7-3; D remains ambiguous. From germline, CDR1 is SGHTA and CDR2 FQGTGA. Trimming cost V 4 bases and J 1 base, with 4 bases left between them. The CDR3 has 12 amino acids. The CDR3 DNA reads as TGTGCCAGCAGCTGGGGGAACACTGAAGCTTTCTTT. Amino acids: CASSWGNTEAFF.

The gene calls are TRBV5-4 and TRBJ2-1; D remains unclear. CDR1 is SGHNT, CDR2 YYREEE, per germline (reference sequence). V gave up 1 base and J gave up 6 bases, with 5 bases separating them. The length of the CDR3 is 12 residues. The chain's CDR3 is CASSLLANEQFF. CDR3 in DNA: TGTGCCAGCAGCTTGTTAGCCAATGAGCAGTTCTTC.

V and J are TRBV27 and TRBJ2-6, with D unclear. The CDR3 has 15 amino acids. The V end was cut by 2 bases, the J end by 0 bases, with 5 bases between. Germline assignment: CDR1 MNHEY and CDR2 SMNVEV (reference sequence). The CDR3 coding sequence is TGTGCCAGCAGTTTAACGTCCTCTGGGGCCAACGTCCTGACTTTC. This translates into CASSLTSSGANVLTF.

The genes are TRBV12-5 and TRBJ2-3; D is undetermined. CDR3 length equals 13 residues. The germline gives CDR1 LGHNT, CDR2 FRNRAP. The V and J ends lost 1 base and 2 bases respectively, with 4 bases between them. Here the CDR3 DNA reads TGTGCTAGTGGTTTGGCTACCACAGATACGCAGTATTTT. Translated: CASGLATTDTQYF.

This clone turned up a few times. CDR3 in amino acids: CASSLVSNQPQHF. The CDR3, as DNA: TGTGCCAGCAGCTTAGTTAGCAATCAGCCCCAGCATTTT. The genes are TRBV7-2 and TRBJ1-5; D unresolved. The germline CDR1 and CDR2 sequences are SGHTA and FQGNSA. With 1 base removed from V and 0 bases from J, the gap between germline ends came to 1 base. This CDR3 has 13 residues. The variable domain in full, completed from reference TRBV7-2 and TRBJ1-5, reads GAGVSQSPSNKVTEKGKDVELRCDPISGHTALYWYRQSLGQGLEFLIYFQGNSAPDKSGLPSDRFSAERTGGSVSTLTIQRTQQEDSAVYLCASSLVSNQPQHFGDGTRLSIL.

CDR3 residues: CASSLDWGDNEQFF. The CDR3 DNA reads TGTGCCAGCAGCTTAGATTGGGGAGACAATGAGCAGTTCTTC. This chain links TRBV11-2 with TRBJ2-1, with a weak D call TRBD2 (5 bases). The germline CDR1 and CDR2 sequences are SGHAT and FQNNGV. Trimming took off 0 bases at V and 5 bases at J, with 8 bases between the two ends. The CDR3 length is 14 residues.

The genes are TRBV4-3 and TRBJ2-2, with D unresolved. V gave up 0 bases and J gave up 6 bases, with 20 bases separating them. The CDR3 has 18 amino acids. The germline V gene encodes CDR1 LGHNA and CDR2 YSLEER. CDR3 coding DNA: TGCGCCAGCAGCCAAGACGTATTATCGCAGAGCGTAGCCGGGGAGCTGTTTTTT. Protein product: CASSQDVLSQSVAGELFF.

Only one count was recorded for this clone. The rearrangement uses TRBV7-2 and TRBJ2-2, with D unresolved. In germline, CDR1 is SGHTA, CDR2 FQGNSA. The CDR3 is 14 residues long. Trimming stripped 1 base from V and 6 bases from J, with 9 bases between. CDR3 residues: CASSLVSLPGELFF. In DNA form, the CDR3 reads TGTGCCAGCAGCTTAGTGTCCCTCCCCGGGGAGCTGTTTTTT.